This is a list of T cell receptor beta chains from one sample in a study of T-cell memory formation after mild COVID-19. TCRdb reprocessed the 5' RACE reads via MiXCR and lists one record per CDR3 protein. The repertoire has 250,000 to 300,000 distinct CDR3 sequences, 15% of them found once; the top ten carry 22%. The material sequenced was PBMCs or a T cell subset sorted from them (not recorded which). These receptors all stem from a young man who had mild COVID-19 (a few samples of this study predate the infection). Cell type and time point are not known. The CDR3 runs from the conserved cysteine through the conserved F or W. A D gene is named only where the DNA matches it firmly. Size tells how often a clone was seen (once, few, many) or the class of an expanded clone, and some rows leave it out.

v_call	d_call	clone_size	j_call	cdr3_nt	cdr3_aa
TRBV5-1	TRBD1	-	TRBJ1-2	TGCGCCAGCAGCTTTGGGACAGCTAACTATGGCTACACCTTC	CASSFGTANYGYTF
TRBV6-4	TRBD2	few	TRBJ2-3	TGTGCCAGCAGTGATGTAGGCGGGGGGGCCACAGATACGCAGTATTTT	CASSDVGGGATDTQYF
TRBV29-1	TRBD1	few	TRBJ1-3	TGCAGCGTTGAAGATCGACAGGGACCCGGAAACACCATATATTTT	CSVEDRQGPGNTIYF
TRBV4-3	TRBD2	-	TRBJ2-2	TGCGCCAGCAGCCAAGTGGGGTTTAGCGGGGGAGCAAACACCGGGGAGCTGTTTTTT	CASSQVGFSGGANTGELFF
TRBV7-2	-	-	TRBJ2-3	TGTGCCAGCAGCTTCTCGGGGGATACGCAGTATTTT	CASSFSGDTQYF
TRBV4-1	TRBD1	-	TRBJ1-2	TGCGCCAGCAGCCGCTCCGGGGGGCAGGGGGCTTTGGGCTACACCTTC	CASSRSGGQGALGYTF
TRBV20-1	TRBD1	-	TRBJ1-5	TGCAGTGCTGAACGACAGGGAGCAAATCAGCCCCAGCATTTT	CSAERQGANQPQHF
TRBV6-2/TRBV6-3	-	-	TRBJ2-5	TGTGCCAGCAGTGACCGACTATCTCAAGAGACCCAGTACTTC	CASSDRLSQETQYF
TRBV5-1	-	few	TRBJ2-7	TGCGCCAGCAGCTTGGCCTGGGAGTCCCGCTCCTACGAGCAGTACTTC	CASSLAWESRSYEQYF
TRBV5-1	-	-	TRBJ1-6	TGCGCCAGCAGCTTCGATTCTTCACCCCTCCACTTT	CASSFDSSPLHF
TRBV3-1	TRBD1	-	TRBJ2-2	TGTGCCAGCAGCCAGTTCACAAGGGACAGGGGAGAAAACACCGGGGAGCTGTTTTTT	CASSQFTRDRGENTGELFF
TRBV15	-	many	TRBJ1-1	TGTGCCACCAGCAGAGATCAAAACACTGAAGCTTTCTTT	CATSRDQNTEAFF
TRBV7-9	-	few	TRBJ1-5	TGTGCCAGCAGCTGGGACGGGTATAGCAATCAGCCCCAGCATTTT	CASSWDGYSNQPQHF
TRBV20-1	TRBD1	many	TRBJ2-2	TGCAGTGCTTGGGACAGGGGCACCGGGGAGCTGTTTTTT	CSAWDRGTGELFF
TRBV6-2/TRBV6-3	-	few	TRBJ1-1	TGTGCCAGCAGGCCAGACGGCTACACTGAAGCTTTCTTT	CASRPDGYTEAFF
TRBV6-5	-	few	TRBJ2-7	TGTGCCAGCAGTTACTCAGAATTCTACGAGCAGTACTTC	CASSYSEFYEQYF
TRBV20-1	-	-	TRBJ1-1	TGCAGTGCTAGTAGCGGGAACACTGAAGCTTTCTTT	CSASSGNTEAFF
TRBV20-1	-	-	TRBJ2-3	TGCAGTGCCAAGGACGCCTTAGTCGATACGCAGTATTTT	CSAKDALVDTQYF
TRBV11-3	TRBD1	-	TRBJ2-2	TGTGCCAGCAGCTCTATTCCCGGGACAGGGGGCTCCGGGGAGCTGTTTTTT	CASSSIPGTGGSGELFF
TRBV12-3/TRBV12-4	-	few	TRBJ2-7	TGTGCCAGCGCGCCGGGCAGTTCCTACGAGCAGTACTTC	CASAPGSSYEQYF
TRBV29-1	TRBD1	few	TRBJ2-2	TGCAGCGGCTTGACAGGGCTCGGGGAGCTGTTTTTT	CSGLTGLGELFF
TRBV4-3	-	few	TRBJ2-7	TGCGCCAGCAGCCAAGGCCCTGGCAGGGCGGGCGAGCAGTACTTC	CASSQGPGRAGEQYF
TRBV5-5	-	few	TRBJ2-3	TGTGCCAGCAGCGCCCCCCCAGGAGAGAGGGTAGATACGCAGTATTTT	CASSAPPGERVDTQYF
TRBV28	-	-	TRBJ2-7	TGTGCCAGCAGGGGGTTCCTTCTCTACGAGCAGTACTTC	CASRGFLLYEQYF
TRBV12-3/TRBV12-4	-	-	TRBJ1-5	TGTGCCAGCAGTTGGACAGTGATTCGGCAGCCCCAGCATTTT	CASSWTVIRQPQHF
TRBV5-1	-	many	TRBJ1-6	TGCGCCAGCAGCTTGCCAGCCGCAAATTCACCCCTCCACTTT	CASSLPAANSPLHF
TRBV20-1	-	few	TRBJ2-5	TGCAGTGCGGCCAGGGTAGAGACCCAGTACTTC	CSAARVETQYF
TRBV5-6	TRBD1	few	TRBJ2-3	TGTGCCAGCAGCTCTTGGACAGGCGACACAGATACGCAGTATTTT	CASSSWTGDTDTQYF
TRBV7-9	TRBD1	few	TRBJ1-2	TGTGCCAGCAGCGCGGGACAGACACTTAGTGGCTACACCTTC	CASSAGQTLSGYTF
TRBV4-2	-	-	TRBJ1-2	TGTGCCAGCAGCCAAGAATCAGCCAGGTCCGGAGGCTACACCTTC	CASSQESARSGGYTF
TRBV7-7	TRBD1	-	TRBJ1-2	TGTGCCAGCAGCCCTCGGGACAGGATTAACTATGGCTACACCTTC	CASSPRDRINYGYTF
TRBV7-3	-	-	TRBJ2-3	TGTGCCAGCAGCTTAGCAGACAGCCCAGATACGCAGTATTTT	CASSLADSPDTQYF
TRBV12-3/TRBV12-4	TRBD2	few	TRBJ2-3	TGTGCCAGCAGTTCAGTAGCGGGGGGCACAGATACGCAGTATTTT	CASSSVAGGTDTQYF
TRBV20-1	-	-	TRBJ2-5	TGCAGTGCTAGTTGGCAGCAAGAGACCCAGTACTTC	CSASWQQETQYF
TRBV7-9	TRBD2	-	TRBJ2-3	TGTGCCAGCAGCCCGTTAGCGGGGAGGGGAGCAGATACGCAGTATTTT	CASSPLAGRGADTQYF
TRBV21-1	-	few	TRBJ1-2	TGTGCCAGCAGCGCAATCTTGAGGACAGGGCCCAAGGGCTATGGCTACACCTTC	CASSAILRTGPKGYGYTF
TRBV20-1	-	few	TRBJ2-5	TGCAGTGCTAGGGACGGGAGAAGGGCAGAGACCCAGTACTTC	CSARDGRRAETQYF
TRBV19	TRBD2	-	TRBJ2-3	TGTGCCACCCGGCGGGGGTCAGATACGCAGTATTTT	CATRRGSDTQYF
TRBV6-5	-	-	TRBJ2-2	TGTGCCAGCAGTTACGACAGACCGAACACCGGGGAGCTGTTTTTT	CASSYDRPNTGELFF
TRBV29-1	-	-	TRBJ1-2	TGCAGCGGGACGCCAGCGTCGGGAGGCTACACCTTC	CSGTPASGGYTF
TRBV20-1	-	-	TRBJ2-3	TGCAGTGCTAGTGCAGGGCGTGTAAACACAGATACGCAGTATTTT	CSASAGRVNTDTQYF
TRBV12-3/TRBV12-4	-	many	TRBJ2-2	TGTGCCAGCAGTCCAGGGAACACCGGGGAGCTGTTTTTT	CASSPGNTGELFF
TRBV12-3/TRBV12-4	-	few	TRBJ2-7	TGTGCCAGCAGTTTAACAAGGGCCTTTCCCGAGCAGTACTTC	CASSLTRAFPEQYF
TRBV6-2/TRBV6-3	TRBD1	-	TRBJ1-6	TGTGCCAGCAGTTACTCGACAGGGGGCTCCTATAATTCACCCCTCCACTTT	CASSYSTGGSYNSPLHF
TRBV5-1	-	-	TRBJ1-3	TGCGCCAGCAGCTTGGCAGACCTCGGAAACACCATATATTTT	CASSLADLGNTIYF
TRBV7-9	-	few	TRBJ1-3	TGTGCCAGCAGCTTAGACTGGCGCGGGACCTCTGGAAACACCATATATTTT	CASSLDWRGTSGNTIYF
TRBV9	TRBD2	-	TRBJ2-1	TGTGCCAGCAGTTTTAGCGGGGGGGCCCCCAAGGAGCAGTTCTTC	CASSFSGGAPKEQFF
TRBV4-1	TRBD2	few	TRBJ2-1	TGCGCCAGCAGCCAACCTCATAGCGGGGGCAACAATGAGCAGTTCTTC	CASSQPHSGGNNEQFF
TRBV29-1	-	-	TRBJ2-3	TGCAGCGCAGTGGACTGGAAAACAGATACGCAGTATTTT	CSAVDWKTDTQYF
TRBV25-1	-	-	TRBJ2-7	TGTGCCAGCAGCAAAACACCGGGGTACGATCAGTACTTC	CASSKTPGYDQYF